This TCR beta chain came from a study of cytomegalovirus exposure and HLA in healthy donors. Trimming stripped 0 bases from V and 11 bases from J, with 20 bases between. CDR1 and CDR2 from the germline V gene are SGHRS and YFSETQ. The length of the CDR3 is 15 residues. The primer mix had 60 Vbeta and 13 Jbeta primers. Method: immunoSEQ multiplex PCR; TCRdb's copy keeps in-frame clones and lacks some. The sample records around 190,000 clones, roughly 8.7% being singletons. Note on this clone: Its antigen is not known.

Study observations and caveats: Presence/absence analyses supposed approximately even sequencing depth among donors. Reportedly, diagnosis of cytomegalovirus status by the classifier showed high specificity and sensitivity. DRB1 showed the most TCR associations and HLA-C the fewest in a later analysis, as rates varied by HLA locus.

This TCR was recovered from a woman aged 25 to 45 in good health and CMV-seropositive. Material for sequencing was PBMCs. The genes are TRBV5-1 and TRBJ1-1; TRBD1 is a possible D gene (5 bases). In nucleotides, the CDR3 is TGCGCCAGCAGCTTGGGCAGGGCCTCGATGGTTGGGGCTTTCTTT. It is translated as CASSLGRASMVGAFF.